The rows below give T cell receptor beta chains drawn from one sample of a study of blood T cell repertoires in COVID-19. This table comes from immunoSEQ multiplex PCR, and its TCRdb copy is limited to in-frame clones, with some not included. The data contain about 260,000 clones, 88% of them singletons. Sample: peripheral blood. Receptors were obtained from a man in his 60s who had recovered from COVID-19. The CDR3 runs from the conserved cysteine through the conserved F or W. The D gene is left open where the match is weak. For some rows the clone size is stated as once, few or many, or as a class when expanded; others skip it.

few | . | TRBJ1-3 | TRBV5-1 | TGCGCCAGCAGCTTGGTCGCCGGGGGGGCTGGAAACACCATATATTTT | CASSLVAGGAGNTIYF
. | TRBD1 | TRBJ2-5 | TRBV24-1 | TGTGCCACCAGTGCCGGGGACAGGGGGCTACAAGAGACCCAGTACTTC | CATSAGDRGLQETQYF
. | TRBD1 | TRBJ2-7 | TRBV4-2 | TGTGCCAGCAGCCAGGAGGACAGGGGGCATTACGAGCAGTACTTC | CASSQEDRGHYEQYF
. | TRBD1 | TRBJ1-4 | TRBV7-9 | TGTGCCAGCAGCCCGGGACAGGGGGCAACTAATGAAAAACTGTTTTTT | CASSPGQGATNEKLFF
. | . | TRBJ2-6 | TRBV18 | TGTGCCAGCTCACCGTCGACAGGTACCGGGGCCAACGTCCTGACTTTC | CASSPSTGTGANVLTF
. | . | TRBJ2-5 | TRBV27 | TGTGCCAGCAGTTTAAGGAAGATCGGGCAAGAGACCCAGTACTTC | CASSLRKIGQETQYF
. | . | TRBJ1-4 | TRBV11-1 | TGTGCCAGCACCAACCGGGGAGGCGAAAAACTGTTTTTT | CASTNRGGEKLFF
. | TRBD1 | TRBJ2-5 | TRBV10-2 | TGCGCCAGCAGCCCCGACAGGGGATGGGAGACCCAGTACTTC | CASSPDRGWETQYF
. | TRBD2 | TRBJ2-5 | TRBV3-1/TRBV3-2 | TGTGCCAGCAGCCAAACTTCAACTAGCGGACAAGAGACCCAGTACTTC | CASSQTSTSGQETQYF
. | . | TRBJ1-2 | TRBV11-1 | TGTGCCAGCAGTAGAGGCGGGGTGCGGACCTTC | CASSRGGVRTF
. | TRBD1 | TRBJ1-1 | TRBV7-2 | TGTGCCAGCAGCCCGGACAGGGTCCTTGAAGCTTTCTTT | CASSPDRVLEAFF
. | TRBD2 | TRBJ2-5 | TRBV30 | TGTGCCTGGAGTGTACAGCTAGCGGGGGCACAAGAGACCCAGTACTTC | CAWSVQLAGAQETQYF
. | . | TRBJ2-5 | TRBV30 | TGTGCCTGGACGGGTGGAGAGACCCAGTACTTC | CAWTGGETQYF
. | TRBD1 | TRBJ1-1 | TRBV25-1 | TGTGCCAGCAGTGCGGACAGGGGGCTGAGGAACACTGAAGCTTTCTTT | CASSADRGLRNTEAFF
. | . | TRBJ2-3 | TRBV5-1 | TGCGCCAGCAGCTTGCTGCGCGGGGGCTCAGATACGCAGTATTTT | CASSLLRGGSDTQYF
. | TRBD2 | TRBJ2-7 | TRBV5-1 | TGCGCCAGCAGCTGGGAGGGGAACGAGCAGTACTTC | CASSWEGNEQYF
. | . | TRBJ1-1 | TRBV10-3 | TGTGCCATCAGTGAGTCGGGGGGGCAGTACGGAGCTTTCTTT | CAISESGGQYGAFF
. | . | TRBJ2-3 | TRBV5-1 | TGCGCCAGCAGCCTTGGACACGGGGGAGAGCAGTATTTT | CASSLGHGGEQYF
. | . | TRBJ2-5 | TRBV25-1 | TGTGCCAGCGCGGCGGGAGAGACCCAGTACTTC | CASAAGETQYF
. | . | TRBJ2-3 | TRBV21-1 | TGTGCCAGCAGCCCTTCGGGCGGGGGGCCCTCGGATACGCAGTATTTT | CASSPSGGGPSDTQYF
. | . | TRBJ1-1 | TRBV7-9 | TGTGCCAGCAGCTTAGGGAGGGTAGAGACTTTCTTT | CASSLGRVETFF
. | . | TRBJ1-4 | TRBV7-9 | TGTGCCAGCAGCTTATTAACAGCCACTAATGAAAAACTGTTTTTT | CASSLLTATNEKLFF
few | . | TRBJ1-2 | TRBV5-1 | TGCGCCAGCAGCCCGGCCCTCAGGGGTGACTATGGCTACACCTTC | CASSPALRGDYGYTF
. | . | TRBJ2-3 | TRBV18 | TGTGCCAGCTCTCGGGTCGGCTTAAGTGATACGCAGTATTTT | CASSRVGLSDTQYF
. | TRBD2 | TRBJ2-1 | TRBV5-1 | TGCGCCAGCAGCTCGGAGCGGGGGGGAACATACAATGAGCAGTTCTTC | CASSSERGGTYNEQFF
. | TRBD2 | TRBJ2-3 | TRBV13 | TGTGCCAGCAGCTCCAGAGTAGCGGGGGAGGGGGCAGATACGCAGTATTTT | CASSSRVAGEGADTQYF
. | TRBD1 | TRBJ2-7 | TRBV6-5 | TGTGCCAGCATAAGGTCCAGGGGGCTGCCCTACGAGCAGTACTTC | CASIRSRGLPYEQYF
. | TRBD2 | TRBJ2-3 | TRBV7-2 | TGTGCCAGCAGCTCCCGACTAGCCCTACCCACAGATACGCAGTATTTT | CASSSRLALPTDTQYF
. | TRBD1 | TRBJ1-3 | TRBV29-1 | TGCAGCGTTGGACAGGGCGTTACTGGAAACACCATATATTTT | CSVGQGVTGNTIYF
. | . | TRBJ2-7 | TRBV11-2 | TGTGCCAGCAGCCCCCCCGCCGGGACTCTCCGCGAGCAGTACTTC | CASSPPAGTLREQYF
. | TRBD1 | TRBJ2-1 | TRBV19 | TGTGCCAGTAGTTCGATCCCCGGACAGGGGGCTGGAAATGAGCAGTTCTTC | CASSSIPGQGAGNEQFF
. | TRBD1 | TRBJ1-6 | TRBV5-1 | TGCGCCAGCAGCTGGACAGGGGGCAGTAATTCACCCCTCCACTTT | CASSWTGGSNSPLHF
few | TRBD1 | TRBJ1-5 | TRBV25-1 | TGTGCCAGCAGTGTACAGGGGGCTAGCCAGCCCCAGCATTTT | CASSVQGASQPQHF
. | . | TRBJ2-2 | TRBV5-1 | TGCGCCAGCAGCCAACTAGCTTTAGACACCGGGGAGCTGTTTTTT | CASSQLALDTGELFF
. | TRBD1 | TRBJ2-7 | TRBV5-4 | TGTGCCAGCAGCTTATCCGGGACAGGGGGCTACGAGCAGTACTTC | CASSLSGTGGYEQYF
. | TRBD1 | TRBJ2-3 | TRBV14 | TGTGCCAGCAGCCTTCTTGGACAGCCAGGGGGAGATACGCAGTATTTT | CASSLLGQPGGDTQYF
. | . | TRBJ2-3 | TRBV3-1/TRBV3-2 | TGTGCCAGCAGCCCCGAGCGGGTGAGCACAGATACGCAGTATTTT | CASSPERVSTDTQYF
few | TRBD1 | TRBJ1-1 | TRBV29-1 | TGCAGCGTAGCCGACAGGGCGGCTTTCTTT | CSVADRAAFF
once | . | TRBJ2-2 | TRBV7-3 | TGTGCCAGCAGCTTACGGGGGGCTTACACCGGGGAGCTGTTTTTT | CASSLRGAYTGELFF
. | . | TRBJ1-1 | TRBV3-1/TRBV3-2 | TGTGCCAGCAGCCAAGATGAGGTAACTGAAGCTTTCTTT | CASSQDEVTEAFF
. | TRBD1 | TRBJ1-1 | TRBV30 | TGTGCCTGGAGTGCTATGGACAGGGAGTTCACTGAAGCTTTCTTT | CAWSAMDREFTEAFF
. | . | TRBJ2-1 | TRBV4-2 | TGTGCCAGCAGCCAAGTTTCGTCAGACAATGAGCAGTTCTTC | CASSQVSSDNEQFF
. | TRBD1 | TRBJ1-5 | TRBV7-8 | TGTGCCAGCAGCTCAACAGGGGTAAATCTTCATCAGCCCCAGCATTTT | CASSSTGVNLHQPQHF
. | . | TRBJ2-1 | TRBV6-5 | TGTGCCACCAGTACAGGTAACTACAATGAGCAGTTCTTC | CATSTGNYNEQFF
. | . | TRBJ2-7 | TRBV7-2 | TGTGCCAGCAGTGTCAGCTCCTACGAGCAGTACTTC | CASSVSSYEQYF